The rows below give T cell receptor beta chains drawn from one sample of a study of response to subunit inactivated influenza vaccine. MiXCR, run by TCRdb on the RT-PCR reads, gives a single entry per CDR3 protein. The data hold 700,000 to 800,000 distinct CDR3 sequences, with around 18% observed a single time. The sample here was PBMCs from blood, taken 5 days after vaccination. Receptors were obtained from a man over 45 who received an inactivated influenza vaccine. Both conserved end residues are part of each CDR3. Fields, in order: J gene, CDR3 length, D gene, V gene, clone size, CDR3 protein, CDR3 DNA. D genes are given only for firm matches. Some rows mark clone size as missing; the rest say once, few, many or name a class of expanded clone.

TRBJ1-1 16 NA TRBV6-2/TRBV6-3 NA CASKGTPRVVNTEAFF TGTGCCAGCAAGGGGACACCCCGTGTTGTGAACACTGAAGCTTTCTTT
TRBJ1-3 15 NA TRBV7-2 NA CASSRGHLSGITIYF TGTGCCAGCAGCCGGGGACATCTCTCTGGAATCACCATATATTTT
TRBJ1-6 14 NA TRBV7-8 NA CASSFRERNSPLHF TGTGCCAGCAGCTTCAGAGAACGTAATTCACCCCTCCACTTT
TRBJ2-5 13 NA TRBV20-1 few CSALGYWEETQYF TGCAGTGCCTTAGGGTACTGGGAAGAGACCCAGTACTTC
TRBJ2-3 15 TRBD1 TRBV5-1 NA CASNAGQGFTDTQYF TGCGCCAGCAACGCCGGACAGGGCTTCACAGATACGCAGTATTTT
TRBJ1-5 13 TRBD1 TRBV24-1 NA CATSGTGNQPQHF TGTGCCACCAGTGGGACAGGGAATCAGCCCCAGCATTTT
TRBJ2-1 11 NA TRBV29-1 many CSVGHYNEQFF TGCAGCGTAGGCCACTACAATGAGCAGTTCTTC
TRBJ2-3 15 TRBD1 TRBV20-1 NA CSASWGQGRTDTQYF TGCAGTGCTAGCTGGGGACAGGGGAGGACAGATACGCAGTATTTT
TRBJ2-7 15 NA TRBV25-1 NA CASSEPGEPFYEQYF TGTGCCAGCAGTGAACCAGGGGAGCCATTCTACGAGCAGTACTTC
TRBJ1-4 13 NA TRBV29-1 many CSYNTIHNEKLFF TGCAGCTACAACACCATCCATAATGAAAAACTGTTTTTT
TRBJ1-2 13 TRBD1 TRBV12-3/TRBV12-4 many CASSLGQGYGYTF TGTGCCAGCAGTTTAGGACAGGGCTATGGCTACACCTTC
TRBJ2-7 13 TRBD2 TRBV5-6 NA CASSRGLVAEQYF TGTGCCAGCAGCCGTGGACTAGTTGCCGAGCAGTACTTC
TRBJ2-1 14 TRBD2 TRBV6-2/TRBV6-3 NA CASTRRGEYNEQFF TGTGCCAGCACCCGGCGGGGGGAATACAATGAGCAGTTCTTC
TRBJ1-1 16 TRBD1 TRBV7-3 NA CASSLTPGQGNTEAFF TGTGCCAGCAGCTTAACCCCGGGACAGGGGAACACTGAAGCTTTCTTT